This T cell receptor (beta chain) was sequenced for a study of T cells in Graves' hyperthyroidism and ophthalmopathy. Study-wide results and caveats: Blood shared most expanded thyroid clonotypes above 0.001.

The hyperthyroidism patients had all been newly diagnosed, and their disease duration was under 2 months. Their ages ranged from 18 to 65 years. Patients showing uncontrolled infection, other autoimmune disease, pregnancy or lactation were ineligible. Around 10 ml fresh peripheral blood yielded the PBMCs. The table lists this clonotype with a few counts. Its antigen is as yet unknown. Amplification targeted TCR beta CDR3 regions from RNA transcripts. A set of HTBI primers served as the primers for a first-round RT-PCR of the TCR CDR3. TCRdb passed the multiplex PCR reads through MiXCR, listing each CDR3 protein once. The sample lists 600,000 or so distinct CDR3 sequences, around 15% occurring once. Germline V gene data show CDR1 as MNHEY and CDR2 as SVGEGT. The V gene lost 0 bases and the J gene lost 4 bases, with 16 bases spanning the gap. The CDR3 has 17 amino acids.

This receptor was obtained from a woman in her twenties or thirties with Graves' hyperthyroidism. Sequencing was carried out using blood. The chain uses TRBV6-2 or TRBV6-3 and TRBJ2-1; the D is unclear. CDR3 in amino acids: CASSYSIRSAAYNEQFF. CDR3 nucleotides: TGTGCCAGCAGTTACTCGATCAGATCGGCCGCATACAATGAGCAGTTCTTC.